This TCR beta chain was found in a study of ipilimumab plus nivolumab after autologous stem cell transplantation. Study background: Patients received a median of about five ipilimumab and roughly 8 nivolumab doses.

The CDR3 runs 15 residues. Germline V gene sequence: CDR1 LNHDA, CDR2 SQIVND (reference sequence). V dropped 7 bases and J dropped 0 bases, with 13 bases sitting between them. This clone is medium-sized by share. TCRdb keeps only in-frame clones here, not all; method: immunoSEQ multiplex PCR. The sample shows some 17,000 clones, just under 80% of them seen only once. Ipilimumab, 1 mg/kg, started 14 to 28 days after autologous transplant. Patients received nivolumab 3 mg/kg at weeks 1, 4, 7, 10, then fortnightly to week 26. The chain combines TRBV19 with TRBJ1-3; unclear D gene. Source: PBMCs, taken in a trial of ipilimumab plus nivolumab as post-transplant consolidation. The TCR originated in a male donor with diffuse large B-cell lymphoma. The CDR3 region has the DNA TGTGCCAGTACGCGGAACACCAACTCTGGAAACACCATATATTTT. Amino acid sequence: CASTRNTNSGNTIYF.